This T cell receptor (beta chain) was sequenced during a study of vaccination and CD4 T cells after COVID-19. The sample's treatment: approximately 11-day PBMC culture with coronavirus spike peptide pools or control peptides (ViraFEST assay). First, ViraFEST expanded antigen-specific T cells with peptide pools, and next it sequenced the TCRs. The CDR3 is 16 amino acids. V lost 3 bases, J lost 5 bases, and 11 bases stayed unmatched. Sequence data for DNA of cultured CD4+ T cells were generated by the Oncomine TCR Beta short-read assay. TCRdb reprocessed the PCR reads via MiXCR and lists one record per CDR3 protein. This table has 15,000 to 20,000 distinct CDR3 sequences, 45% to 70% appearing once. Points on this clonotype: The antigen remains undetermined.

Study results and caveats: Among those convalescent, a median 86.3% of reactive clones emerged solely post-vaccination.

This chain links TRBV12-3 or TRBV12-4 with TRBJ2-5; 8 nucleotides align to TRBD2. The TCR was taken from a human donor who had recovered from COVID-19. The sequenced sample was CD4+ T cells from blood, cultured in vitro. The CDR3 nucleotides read TGTGCCAGCAGTTTGACAACGGGACTAGGGGTCGAGACCCAGTACTTC. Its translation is CASSLTTGLGVETQYF.